These 23 T cell receptor beta chains were sequenced from one sample in a study of response to subunit inactivated influenza vaccine. TCRdb itself ran the RT-PCR reads through MiXCR, one entry per CDR3 protein. The data hold about 800,000 distinct CDR3 sequences, with over 20% observed a single time. The sample consisted of PBMCs from blood, taken around 5 days after vaccination. These receptors were taken from a man aged 50-60 years who received an inactivated influenza vaccine.

This chain uses TRBV6-2 or TRBV6-3 with TRBJ2-7; D gene unclear. The length of the CDR3 is 13 residues. The ends were cut back, 9 bases at V and 1 base at J, with 13 bases in the middle. Germline CDR1 MNHEY, CDR2 SVGEGT. The CDR3 loop is CASTYAVSYEQYF. CDR3 bases: TGTGCCAGTACCTACGCAGTTTCCTACGAGCAGTACTTC.

This rearrangement joins TRBV23-1 to TRBJ2-5; the D gene is possibly TRBD1 (7 bases). TRBV23-1 is an ORF for which the function is uncertain. The CDR3 totals 15 residues. V was clipped by 6 bases and J by 2 bases, with 16 bases between them. The CDR3 spells CASSQGEAGQETQYF. DNA of the CDR3: TGCGCCAGCAGCCAGGGGGAGGCAGGACAAGAGACCCAGTACTTC.

A few counts support this clonotype. V and J are TRBV15 and TRBJ2-7; no definite D call. Trimming removed 5 bases at V and 7 bases at J, with 18 bases between. The CDR3 is 14 amino acids. CDR1 and CDR2 (germline): LNHNV, YYDKDF (reference sequence). As DNA, the CDR3 is TGTGCCACCAGCCTTTCGGACGGGCTCGTTGAGCAGTACTTC. Translation: CATSLSDGLVEQYF.

This clonotype was found a few times. V usage is TRBV6-2 or TRBV6-3 and J usage is TRBJ1-5, with a possible D match to TRBD1 (6 bases). Trimming removed 2 bases from V and 0 bases from J, with 8 bases in between. The germline V gene has CDR1 MNHEY and CDR2 SVGEGT. The CDR3 contains 15 residues. The CDR3, as DNA: TGTGCCAGCAGTTACGGGGGGGCTAGCAATCAGCCCCAGCATTTT. Translating it yields CASSYGGASNQPQHF.

The V call is TRBV7-9, the J call TRBJ2-7; either TRBD1 or TRBD2 may supply D (5 bases each). This CDR3 is built from 14 residues. Between the trimmed V and J ends, which lost 1 base and 7 bases, there was a span of 14 bases. Per germline, CDR1 SEHNR and CDR2 FQNEAQ (reference sequence). This CDR3 reads CASSLDGAYEEQYF. CDR3 nucleotide sequence: TGTGCCAGCAGCTTAGACGGGGCCTACGAAGAGCAGTACTTC.

This clonotype has only a few counts. This chain connects TRBV4-3 to TRBJ2-1, with D unclear. The germline gives CDR1 LGHNA, CDR2 YSLEER. The CDR3 is 14 amino acids. The V gene lost 0 bases and the J gene lost 10 bases, with 13 bases spanning the gap. The CDR3 bases are TGCGCCAGCAGCCAAGAAAATTGGAGTGGCGAGCAGTTCTTC. Protein: CASSQENWSGEQFF.

This clonotype was picked up many times. The gene calls are TRBV6-2 or TRBV6-3 and TRBJ1-4, with no clear D. The CDR3 totals 17 residues. The germline V and J ends were trimmed by 4 bases and 2 bases, with 17 bases remaining between them. Germline-derived CDR1 and CDR2 are MNHEY and SVGEGT. The CDR3 sequence is CASSSPSTNSTNEKLFF. The CDR3 nucleotides are TGTGCCAGCAGTTCCCCCAGCACGAATTCCACTAATGAAAAACTGTTTTTT.

The chain employs TRBV3-1 and TRBJ2-1; TRBD1 might be the D (5 bases). Germline loops: CDR1 LGHDT, CDR2 YNNKEL (reference sequence). The CDR3 consists of 15 residues. V lost 3 bases, J lost 8 bases, and 17 bases lay in between. This chain's CDR3 is CASSHTRVSSDEQFF. The CDR3 nucleotides read TGTGCCAGCAGCCACACCAGGGTTTCGAGCGATGAGCAGTTCTTC.

In this sample, this clonotype turned up a few times. This chain joins TRBV2 and TRBJ2-3, with D perhaps matching TRBD2 (6 bases). The CDR3 runs to 14 residues. Trimming took off 6 bases at V and 0 bases at J, with 10 bases between the two ends. Germline-derived CDR1 and CDR2 are SNHLY and FYNNEI. This CDR3 reads CASRGLASTDTQYF. Written as DNA, the CDR3 is TGTGCCAGCAGGGGGCTAGCGAGCACAGATACGCAGTATTTT.

The chain recombines TRBV12-3 or TRBV12-4 with TRBJ1-4; unclear D gene. CDR3 length: 15 amino acids. The V and J ends lost 8 bases and 0 bases respectively, with 13 bases between them. CDR3 sequence reads: CASGINGATNEKLFF. The CDR3 bases are TGTGCCAGCGGGATTAACGGGGCAACTAATGAAAAACTGTTTTTT.

The rearrangement joins TRBV12-3 or TRBV12-4 to TRBJ1-1, with D hard to call. Trimming cost V 7 bases and J 1 base, with 10 bases left between them. The CDR3 loop spans 13 amino acids. DNA for the CDR3: TGTGCCAGCACCCTGGGATCGAACACTGAAGCTTTCTTT. Amino acids: CASTLGSNTEAFF.

The chain couples TRBV5-5 to TRBJ1-2; a possible D gene is TRBD1 (5 bases). The germline CDR1 and CDR2 sequences are SGHKS and YYEKEE (reference sequence). CDR3 size: 15 residues. V was pared by 4 bases and J by 2 bases, with 15 bases between. The CDR3 nucleotides are TGTGCCAGCAGCCCGGGCCAGGGTTTGAACTATGGCTACACCTTC. It yields the protein CASSPGQGLNYGYTF.

The V gene is TRBV7-9, the J gene TRBJ2-5; maybe TRBD2 (6 bases). The CDR3 covers 16 residues. CDR1 and CDR2 from the germline V gene are SEHNR and FQNEAQ (reference sequence). V lost 4 bases to trimming and J lost 4 bases, with 19 bases between them. CDR3 protein: CASSSRAWAGRETQYF. The DNA for the CDR3 is TGTGCCAGCAGCTCCCGGGCGTGGGCGGGACGAGAGACCCAGTACTTC.

As regards this clonotype: A clone one base away is much larger, so this may be a read error. The chain employs TRBV10-3 and TRBJ2-7, with 7 nucleotides matching TRBD1. The V segment lost 6 bases and the J segment 3 bases; nucleotides outside the gene matches: 8. The CDR3 is 14 amino acids. Germline V gene sequence: CDR1 ENHRY, CDR2 SYGVKD. The CDR3 nucleotides read TGTGCCATCAGCGGACAGGAGGATGGCTACGAGCAGTACTTC. Translated: CAISGQEDGYEQYF.

V gene TRBV28 combines with J gene TRBJ2-1, with D perhaps matching TRBD1 or TRBD2 (6 bases each). The V end lost 0 bases, the J end lost 6 bases, and 12 bases lay between the germline ends. CDR3 length equals 15 residues. CDR1 is MDHEN and CDR2 is SYDVKM in the germline V gene. The CDR3 bases are TGTGCCAGCAGTTTATGGCTACAGGGAGGCAATGAGCAGTTCTTC. Translating it yields CASSLWLQGGNEQFF.

Only a few counts were recorded for this clonotype. The chain couples TRBV7-9 to TRBJ1-5; D remains unclear. Between the trimmed V and J ends, which lost 7 bases and 6 bases, there was a span of 13 bases. Germline V gene data show CDR1 as SEHNR and CDR2 as FQNEAQ (reference sequence). The CDR3 is made up of 13 amino acids. CDR3 sequence (DNA): TGTGCCAGCACCCTACAAAGCGGTCAGCCCCAGCATTTT. It translates to CASTLQSGQPQHF.

The chain combines TRBV12-3 or TRBV12-4 with TRBJ2-3; 9 positions match TRBD2. V shed 4 bases and J 5 bases; nucleotides not matched to a gene: 7. This CDR3 has 15 amino acids. CDR3 bases: TGTGCCAGCAGTTCCGGCGGGAGGGCGGGAGATACGCAGTATTTT. This translates into CASSSGGRAGDTQYF.

Many counts were recorded for this clonotype. V gene TRBV11-2 combines with J gene TRBJ2-5; 9 nucleotides agree with TRBD2. Losses at the gene ends were 2 bases for V and 5 bases for J; bases not matched to a gene: 3. The CDR3 sequence is 14 residues long. CDR1 and CDR2 from the germline V gene are SGHAT and FQNNGV. This CDR3 reads CASSLLAGGETQYF. CDR3 DNA sequence: TGTGCCAGCAGCTTACTTGCGGGGGGGGAGACCCAGTACTTC.

The chain recombines TRBV7-2 with TRBJ2-3; a possible D gene is TRBD1 (5 bases). Between the trimmed V and J ends, which lost 0 bases and 1 base, there was a span of 17 bases. The germline CDR1 and CDR2 sequences are SGHTA and FQGNSA. The CDR3 totals 18 residues. The CDR3 bases are TGTGCCAGCAGCTTAGCATTTGCAGGGCTGGGGCGCACAGATACGCAGTATTTT. Amino acid sequence: CASSLAFAGLGRTDTQYF.

The sample holds a few counts of this clonotype. The chain's CDR3 is CASSLDWTGELFF. DNA of the CDR3: TGCGCCAGCAGCTTGGACTGGACCGGGGAGCTGTTTTTT. The rearrangement joins TRBV5-1 to TRBJ2-2; no definite D call. The germline CDR1 and CDR2 sequences are SGHRS and YFSETQ. The CDR3 runs 13 residues. Trimming took off 0 bases at V and 5 bases at J, with 5 bases between the two ends.

The rearrangement links TRBV6-5 to TRBJ1-1; 10 bases match TRBD1. The V segment lost 3 bases and the J segment 5 bases; nucleotides outside the gene matches: 6. This CDR3 contains 15 residues. The germline gives CDR1 MNHEY, CDR2 SVGAGI. The CDR3 DNA reads as TGTGCCAGCAGTTATTTCGACAGGGGGCGGACTGAAGCTTTCTTT. Amino acid sequence: CASSYFDRGRTEAFF.

Written as DNA, the CDR3 is TGTGCCTGTACGCCCCCAGCGGGAGCCTACGAGCAGTACTTC. It translates to CACTPPAGAYEQYF. V is TRBV6-1 and J is TRBJ2-7; the match to TRBD2 covers 8 bases. CDR1 MNHNS and CDR2 SASEGT come from the germline V gene. This CDR3 has 14 amino acids. After removal of 11 bases from V and 2 bases from J, the junction contained 11 bases not matched to a gene.

This clonotype was seen repeatedly, ten times or more. The V and J genes are TRBV12-3 or TRBV12-4 and TRBJ2-5, with 9 bases that match TRBD1. With 5 bases clipped from V and 5 bases from J, the junction kept 6 bases outside the gene matches. This CDR3 region has 14 residues. Here the CDR3 DNA reads TGTGCCAGCAGTCCGGGACAGGGCTTGGAGACCCAGTACTTC. Translated: CASSPGQGLETQYF.